This T cell receptor (beta chain) derives from a study of blood T cells in healthy people across ages. Whole-study findings and limits: For the donors, CMV status was unknown and possibly confounded expanded clonotype changes. TCR beta diversity tracked closely with naive T cell percentage. Roughly linearly, TCR beta diversity per million T cells fell as age increased.

Next came a second PCR, run for roughly 6 to 11 cycles, which used a sample-barcoded 5' primer along with a J-beta primer mix. TCRdb ran MiXCR on the 5' RACE reads and lists one entry per CDR3 protein. Among about 680,000 distinct CDR3 sequences listed, 49% were seen once. Each sample provided at least 6 micrograms of extracted total RNA. Remarks on this clonotype: Its specificity is not known.

The sequence was collected from a woman aged 55-69 years in good health. The specimen sequenced was blood.

CDR3 nucleotides: TGTGCCAGCAGCGTAGATGTCGAGCAGTACTTC. This codes for CASSVDVEQYF. The chain combines TRBV9 with TRBJ2-7, with D uncertain. The CDR3 is made up of 11 amino acids. Trimming took 0 bases from V and 6 from J, leaving 4 bases between them. Germline V CDR1 and CDR2: SGDLS, YYNGEE.